What follows is one T cell receptor beta chain and its context. These data belong to a study of T cells in tumors after PD-1 blockade. Background on the study: Prior checkpoint blockade, systemic immunosuppressant use, or anti-cancer therapy within 4 weeks excluded patients. Blood samples averaged roughly 110,000 templates (range roughly 21,000-290,000) and some 35,000 unique clonotypes. During anti-PD-1 treatment, some patients continued daily vismodegib 150 mg.

Deletions cut 1 base from V and 5 bases from J, with 13 bases between. The CDR3 loop spans 15 amino acids. The germline V gene encodes CDR1 SGDLS and CDR2 YYNGEE. Input was roughly 550 ng to 6,500 ng of genomic DNA from tumor or blood. Assay: immunoSEQ multiplex PCR; the TCRdb copy retains only in-frame clones and omits some. The repertoire has 60,000 to 75,000 clones, under 80% of them found once; the top ten carry approximately 4.5%. This material consisted of PBMCs, taken after anti-PD-1 treatment. The J gene is TRBJ2-1, the V gene TRBV9; D not resolved. The TCR comes from a human donor with basal cell carcinoma. The DNA for the CDR3 is TGTGCCAGCAGCGTATCCGGAGACACCAACAATGAGCAGTTCTTC. It translates to CASSVSGDTNNEQFF.